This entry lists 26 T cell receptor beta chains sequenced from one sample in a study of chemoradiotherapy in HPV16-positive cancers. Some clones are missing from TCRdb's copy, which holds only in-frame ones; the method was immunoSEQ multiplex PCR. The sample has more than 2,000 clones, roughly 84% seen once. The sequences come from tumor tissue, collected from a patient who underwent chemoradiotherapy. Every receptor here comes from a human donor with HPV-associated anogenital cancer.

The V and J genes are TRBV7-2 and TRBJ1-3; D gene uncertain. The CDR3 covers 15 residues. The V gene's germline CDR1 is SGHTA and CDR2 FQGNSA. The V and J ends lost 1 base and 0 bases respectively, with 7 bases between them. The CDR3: CASSLEVSSGNTIYF. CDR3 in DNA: TGTGCCAGCAGCTTAGAGGTTAGCTCTGGAAACACCATATATTTT.

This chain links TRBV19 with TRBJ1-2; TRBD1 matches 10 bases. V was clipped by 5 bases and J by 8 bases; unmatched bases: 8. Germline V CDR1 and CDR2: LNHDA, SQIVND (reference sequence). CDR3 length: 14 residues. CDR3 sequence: CASSSTGGSGGYTF. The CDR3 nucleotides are TGTGCCAGTAGTTCGACAGGGGGCTCGGGAGGCTACACCTTC.

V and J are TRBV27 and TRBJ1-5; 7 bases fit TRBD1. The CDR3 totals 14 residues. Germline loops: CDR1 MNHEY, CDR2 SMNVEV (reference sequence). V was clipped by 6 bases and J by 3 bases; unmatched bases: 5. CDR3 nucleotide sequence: TGTGCCAGCAGGATGACAGGGTTCAATCAGCCCCAGCATTTT. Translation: CASRMTGFNQPQHF.

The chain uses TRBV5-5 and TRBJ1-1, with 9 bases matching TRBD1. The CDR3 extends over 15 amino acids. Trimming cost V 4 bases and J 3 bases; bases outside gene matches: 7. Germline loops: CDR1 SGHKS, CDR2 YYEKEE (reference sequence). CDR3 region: CASSPRTGADTEAFF. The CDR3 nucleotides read TGTGCCAGCAGCCCGAGGACAGGGGCGGACACTGAAGCTTTCTTT.

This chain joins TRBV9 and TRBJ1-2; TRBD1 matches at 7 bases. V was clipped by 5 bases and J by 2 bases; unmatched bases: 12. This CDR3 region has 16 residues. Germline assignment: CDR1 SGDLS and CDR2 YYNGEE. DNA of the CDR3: TGTGCCAGCAGTCCACCGGGGACAGCGAAGAACTATGGCTACACCTTC. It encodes CASSPPGTAKNYGYTF.

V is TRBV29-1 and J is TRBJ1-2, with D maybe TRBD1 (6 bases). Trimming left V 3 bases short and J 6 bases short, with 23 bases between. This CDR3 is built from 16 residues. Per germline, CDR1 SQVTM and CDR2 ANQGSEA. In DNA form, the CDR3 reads TGCAGCGTTGATTCCTCCCGGATTGACAGGTTTAATGGCTACACCTTC. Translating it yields CSVDSSRIDRFNGYTF.

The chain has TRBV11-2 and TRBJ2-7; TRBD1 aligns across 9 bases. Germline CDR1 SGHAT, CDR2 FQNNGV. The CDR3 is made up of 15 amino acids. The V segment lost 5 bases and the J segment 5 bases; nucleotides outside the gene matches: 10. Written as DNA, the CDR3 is TGTGCCAGCAGCCCCCCCTGGGACAGGGACCACGAGCAGTACTTC. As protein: CASSPPWDRDHEQYF.

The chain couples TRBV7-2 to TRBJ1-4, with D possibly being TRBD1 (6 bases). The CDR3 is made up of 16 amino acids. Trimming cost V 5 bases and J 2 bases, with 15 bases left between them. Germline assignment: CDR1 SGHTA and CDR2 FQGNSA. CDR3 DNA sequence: TGTGCCAGCAGCATTACCAGGGGTGGGACTAATGAAAAACTGTTTTTT. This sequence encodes CASSITRGGTNEKLFF.

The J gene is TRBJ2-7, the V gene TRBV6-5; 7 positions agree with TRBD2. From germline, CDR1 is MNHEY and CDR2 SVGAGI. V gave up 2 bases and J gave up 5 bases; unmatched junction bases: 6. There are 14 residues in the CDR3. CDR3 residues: CASSYVAGAHEQYF. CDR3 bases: TGTGCCAGCAGTTACGTCGCGGGAGCCCACGAGCAGTACTTC.

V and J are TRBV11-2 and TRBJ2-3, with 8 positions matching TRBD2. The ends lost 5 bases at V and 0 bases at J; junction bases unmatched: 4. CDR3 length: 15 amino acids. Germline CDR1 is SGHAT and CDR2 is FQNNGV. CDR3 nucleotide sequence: TGTGCCAGCAGCCCCTGGACTAGCAGCACAGATACGCAGTATTTT. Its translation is CASSPWTSSTDTQYF.

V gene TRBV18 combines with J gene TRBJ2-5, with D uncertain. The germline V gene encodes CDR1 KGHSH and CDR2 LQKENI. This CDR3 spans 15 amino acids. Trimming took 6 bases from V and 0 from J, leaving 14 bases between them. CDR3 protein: CASSLIGLNQETQYF. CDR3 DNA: TGTGCCAGCTCCCTCATCGGCCTCAACCAAGAGACCCAGTACTTC.

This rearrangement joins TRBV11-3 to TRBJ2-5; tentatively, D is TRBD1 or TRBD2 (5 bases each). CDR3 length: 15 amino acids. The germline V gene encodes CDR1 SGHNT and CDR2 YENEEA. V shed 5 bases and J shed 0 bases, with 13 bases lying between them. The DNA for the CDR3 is TGTGCCAGCAGCCGAGCACCGGGACACCAAGAGACCCAGTACTTC. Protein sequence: CASSRAPGHQETQYF. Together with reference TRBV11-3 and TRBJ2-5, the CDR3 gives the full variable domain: EAGVVQSPRYKIIEKKQPVAFWCNPISGHNTLYWYLQNLGQGPELLIRYENEEAVDDSQLPKDRFSAERLKGVDSTLKIQPAELGDSAVYLCASSRAPGHQETQYFGPGTRLLVL.

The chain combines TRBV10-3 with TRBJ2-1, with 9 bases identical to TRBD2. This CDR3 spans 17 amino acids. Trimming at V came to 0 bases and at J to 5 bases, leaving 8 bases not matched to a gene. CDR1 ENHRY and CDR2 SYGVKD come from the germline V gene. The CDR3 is CAISESRASGDHNEQFF. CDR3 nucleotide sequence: TGTGCCATCAGTGAGTCGAGGGCTAGCGGGGATCACAATGAGCAGTTCTTC.

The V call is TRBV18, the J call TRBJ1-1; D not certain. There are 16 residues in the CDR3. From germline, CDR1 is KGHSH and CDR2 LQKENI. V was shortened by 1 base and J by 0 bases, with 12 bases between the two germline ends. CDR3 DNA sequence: TGTGCCAGCTCACCACTTGAACAGCCCATGAACACTGAAGCTTTCTTT. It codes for CASSPLEQPMNTEAFF.

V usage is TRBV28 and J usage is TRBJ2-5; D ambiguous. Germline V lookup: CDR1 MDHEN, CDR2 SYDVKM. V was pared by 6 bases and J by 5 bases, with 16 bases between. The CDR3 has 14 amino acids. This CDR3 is CASRKPWSLETQYF. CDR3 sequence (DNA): TGTGCCAGCAGGAAACCTTGGAGTTTGGAGACCCAGTACTTC.

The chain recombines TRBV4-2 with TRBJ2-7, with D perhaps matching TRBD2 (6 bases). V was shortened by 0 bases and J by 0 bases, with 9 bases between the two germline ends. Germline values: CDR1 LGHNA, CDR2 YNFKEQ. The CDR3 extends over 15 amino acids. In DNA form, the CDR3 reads TGTGCCAGCAGCCAAGAGGGACTGGCCTCCTACGAGCAGTACTTC. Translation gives CASSQEGLASYEQYF.

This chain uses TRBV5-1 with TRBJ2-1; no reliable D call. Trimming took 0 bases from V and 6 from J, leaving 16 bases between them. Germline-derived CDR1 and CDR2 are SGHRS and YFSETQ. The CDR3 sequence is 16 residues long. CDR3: CASSLEPPPPANEQFF. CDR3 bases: TGCGCCAGCAGCTTGGAACCGCCCCCGCCCGCCAATGAGCAGTTCTTC. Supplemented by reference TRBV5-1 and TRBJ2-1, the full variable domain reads KAGVTQTPRYLIKTRGQQVTLSCSPISGHRSVSWYQQTPGQGLQFLFEYFSETQRNKGNFPGRFSGRQFSNSRSEMNVSTLELGDSALYLCASSLEPPPPANEQFFGPGTRLTVL.

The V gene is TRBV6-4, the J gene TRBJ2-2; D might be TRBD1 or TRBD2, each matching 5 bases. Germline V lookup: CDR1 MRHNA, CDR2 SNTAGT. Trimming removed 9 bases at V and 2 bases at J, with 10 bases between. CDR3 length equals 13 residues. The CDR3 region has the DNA TGTGCCAGGAGGGGCGGAAACACCGGGGAGCTGTTTTTT. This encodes CARRGGNTGELFF.

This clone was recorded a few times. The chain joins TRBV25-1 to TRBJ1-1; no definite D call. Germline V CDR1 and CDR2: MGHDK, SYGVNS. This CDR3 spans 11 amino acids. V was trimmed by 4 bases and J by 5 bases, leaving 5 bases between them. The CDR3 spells CASSGSTEAFF. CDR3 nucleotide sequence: TGTGCCAGCAGTGGGAGTACTGAAGCTTTCTTT.

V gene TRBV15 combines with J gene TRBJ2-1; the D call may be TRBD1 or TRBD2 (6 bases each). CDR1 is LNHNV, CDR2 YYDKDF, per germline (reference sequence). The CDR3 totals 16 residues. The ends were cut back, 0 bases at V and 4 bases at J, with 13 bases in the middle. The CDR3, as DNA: TGTGCCACCAGCAGAGAATTCGGGGGCCCATACAATGAGCAGTTCTTC. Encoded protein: CATSREFGGPYNEQFF.

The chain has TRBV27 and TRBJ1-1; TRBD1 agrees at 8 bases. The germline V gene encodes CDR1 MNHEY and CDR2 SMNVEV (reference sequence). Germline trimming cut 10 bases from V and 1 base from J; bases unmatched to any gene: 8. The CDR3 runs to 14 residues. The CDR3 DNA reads TGTGCCACTTCATCAGGGGGCTCGAACACTGAAGCTTTCTTT. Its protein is CATSSGGSNTEAFF.

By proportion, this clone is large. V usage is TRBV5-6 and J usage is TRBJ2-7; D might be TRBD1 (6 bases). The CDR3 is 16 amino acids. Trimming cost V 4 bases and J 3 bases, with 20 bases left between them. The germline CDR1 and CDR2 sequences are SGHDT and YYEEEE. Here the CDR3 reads CASSTKQGSSIYEQYF. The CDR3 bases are TGTGCCAGCAGCACAAAACAGGGTAGCTCAATCTACGAGCAGTACTTC.

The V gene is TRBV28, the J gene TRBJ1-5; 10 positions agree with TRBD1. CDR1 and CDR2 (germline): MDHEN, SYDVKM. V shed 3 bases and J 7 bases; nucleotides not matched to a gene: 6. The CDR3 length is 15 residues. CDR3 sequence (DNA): TGTGCCAGCAGTTTGGGACAGGGGTTCAGGCAGCCCCAGCATTTT. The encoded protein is CASSLGQGFRQPQHF.

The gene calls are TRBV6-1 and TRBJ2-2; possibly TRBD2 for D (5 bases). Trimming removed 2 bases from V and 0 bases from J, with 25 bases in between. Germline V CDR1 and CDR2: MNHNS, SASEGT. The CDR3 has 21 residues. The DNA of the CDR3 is TGTGCCAGCAGTGAACCGCCGGCCGGGGTGTCCCGATTCGCGAACACCGGGGAGCTGTTTTTT. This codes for CASSEPPAGVSRFANTGELFF.

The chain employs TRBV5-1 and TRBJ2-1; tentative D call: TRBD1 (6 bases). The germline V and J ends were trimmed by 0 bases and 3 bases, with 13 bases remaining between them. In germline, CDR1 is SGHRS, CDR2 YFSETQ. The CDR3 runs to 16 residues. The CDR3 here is CASSLGGQGYYNEQFF. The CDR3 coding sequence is TGCGCCAGCAGCTTGGGGGGGCAGGGGTACTACAATGAGCAGTTCTTC. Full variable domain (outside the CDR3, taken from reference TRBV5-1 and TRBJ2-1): KAGVTQTPRYLIKTRGQQVTLSCSPISGHRSVSWYQQTPGQGLQFLFEYFSETQRNKGNFPGRFSGRQFSNSRSEMNVSTLELGDSALYLCASSLGGQGYYNEQFFGPGTRLTVL.

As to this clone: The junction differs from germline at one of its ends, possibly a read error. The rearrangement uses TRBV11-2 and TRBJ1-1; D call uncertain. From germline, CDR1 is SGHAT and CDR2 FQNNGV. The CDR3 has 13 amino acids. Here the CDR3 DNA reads TGTGCCAGCAGCGTAGACTTTAACACTGAAGCTTTCTTT. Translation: CASSVDFNTEAFF.